These T cell receptor beta chains were read from a single sample in a study of T cell changes during pregnancy in multiple sclerosis. The table came from immunoSEQ multiplex PCR; TCRdb's copy has only in-frame clones and leaves some out. The table has fewer than 90,000 clones, approximately 95% seen once. The material sequenced was peripheral blood, taken in the first trimester of pregnancy. All receptors derive from a female donor with multiple sclerosis, enrolled in a pregnancy study. Each CDR3 is given with its conserved first and last residue. D genes are given only for firm matches. Clone size appears in some rows only: once, few, many, or a class for an expanded clone.

clone_size cdr3_length j_call v_call d_call cdr3_nt cdr3_aa
- 14 TRBJ2-2 TRBV5-1 - TGCGCCAGCAGCGCCATGGACTTCACCGGGGAGCTGTTTTTT CASSAMDFTGELFF
- 14 TRBJ2-7 TRBV7-3 - TGTGCCAGCAGCGAACAGGGTACTGGCTACGAGCAGTACTTC CASSEQGTGYEQYF
- 14 TRBJ2-2 TRBV18 - TGTGCCAGCTCACAGGGGGCGAACACCGGGGAGCTGTTTTTT CASSQGANTGELFF
- 14 TRBJ1-5 TRBV30 TRBD1 TGTGCCTGGCCCACAGGGGGTAGCAATCAGCCCCAGCATTTT CAWPTGGSNQPQHF
- 15 TRBJ1-5 TRBV25-1 - TGTGCCAGCAGTGACCCACTCCGGTCCGATCAGCCCCAGCATTTT CASSDPLRSDQPQHF
- 15 TRBJ1-1 TRBV5-1 TRBD1 TGCGCCAGCAGCTACGGACAGGGGGGACGAACTGAAGCTTTCTTT CASSYGQGGRTEAFF
once 17 TRBJ1-2 TRBV7-8 TRBD1 TGTGCCAGCAGCTCGACTGGCCGACAGGGGAAGGACTATGACTACACCTTC CASSSTGRQGKDYDYTF
- 14 TRBJ2-1 TRBV7-3 TRBD1 TGTGCCAGCAGCTTAACTAGGGACAGCCATGAGCAGTTCTTC CASSLTRDSHEQFF
- 16 TRBJ2-1 TRBV27 TRBD2 TGTGCCAGCAGTTTAAGGGGACTAGCGGGTACCGGTGAGCAGTTCTTC CASSLRGLAGTGEQFF
few 14 TRBJ1-1 TRBV29-1 TRBD1 TGCAGCGTTGACGTCAGGGGGCTAACCGGTGAAGCTTTCTTT CSVDVRGLTGEAFF
once 15 TRBJ2-5 TRBV2 TRBD2 TGTGCCAGCAGGTCCTCTAGCGGGAACCAAGAGACCCAGTACTTC CASRSSSGNQETQYF
- 14 TRBJ2-3 TRBV27 - TGTGCCAGCAGTTTGGGAGGGGGTGCAGATACGCAGTATTTT CASSLGGGADTQYF
- 15 TRBJ2-7 TRBV9 TRBD2 TGTGCCAGCAGCGTTGGGACTAGCGGGCGAAACGAGCAGTACTTC CASSVGTSGRNEQYF
- 14 TRBJ2-2 TRBV27 - TGTGCCAGTCGAGTGCTATTGAACACCGGGGAGCTGTTTTTT CASRVLLNTGELFF
- 13 TRBJ1-2 TRBV7-3 TRBD1 TGTGCCAGCAGCTTAGAGGAGGGGGCCGGCTACACCTTC CASSLEEGAGYTF
- 15 TRBJ2-1 TRBV6-7 - TGTGCCAGCAGTTACTGTAGCGAACCCTACAATGAGCAGTTCTTC CASSYCSEPYNEQFF
- 16 TRBJ2-5 TRBV5-1 TRBD2 TGCGCCAGCAGCTTGGCGGCTAGCGGGGGGGCGGAGACCCAGTACTTC CASSLAASGGAETQYF
- 12 TRBJ2-7 TRBV15 TRBD2 TGTGCCGCTGGGGGAGGGAACTACGAGCAGTACTTC CAAGGGNYEQYF
- 16 TRBJ1-6 TRBV27 TRBD1 TGTGCCAGCGCAAGGGATGACAGGGGGTCTAATTCACCCCTCCACTTT CASARDDRGSNSPLHF
- 16 TRBJ2-1 TRBV5-1 TRBD2 TGCGCCAGCAGCCAAATAGCAGGGAGGGCCTACGATGAGCAGTTCTTC CASSQIAGRAYDEQFF
- 16 TRBJ2-1 TRBV7-9 - TGTGCCAGCAGCTCCCTTGGGGGGAGGTCACCTAATGAGCAGTTCTTC CASSSLGGRSPNEQFF
- 15 TRBJ2-1 TRBV7-3 TRBD2 TGTGCCAGCAGCTTAAGGAGCGGGGCCTACAATGAGCAGTTCTTC CASSLRSGAYNEQFF
once 15 TRBJ1-1 TRBV14 - TGTGCCAGCAGCCAAGCCCAGGGACAGAACACTGAAGCTTTCTTT CASSQAQGQNTEAFF
- 12 TRBJ1-3 TRBV10-3 - TGTGCCATCAGTAACGAGGAGAACACCATATATTTT CAISNEENTIYF
- 14 TRBJ1-1 TRBV7-2 - TGTGCCAGCAGCTTAGGCAGGGATCTCACTGAAGCTTTCTTT CASSLGRDLTEAFF
- 15 TRBJ2-2 TRBV7-3 TRBD2 TGTGCCAGCAGCTGGGGGGGTCCGAACACCGGGGAGCTGTTTTTT CASSWGGPNTGELFF
few 13 TRBJ2-5 TRBV28 - TGTGCCAGCAGTTTAGAGGGTGGAGAGACCCAGTACTTC CASSLEGGETQYF
- 13 TRBJ1-1 TRBV30 - TGTGCCTGGAGTAGCCCTCTACGGGTGGAAGCTTTCTTT CAWSSPLRVEAFF
- 15 TRBJ1-1 TRBV4-1 TRBD1 TGCGCCAGCAGCCAGGGGGGACAGGGGGCCACTGAAGCTTTCTTT CASSQGGQGATEAFF
- 15 TRBJ2-2 TRBV5-4 TRBD1 TGTGCCAGTAGTCCCGGGACAGGAAACACCGGGGAGCTGTTTTTT CASSPGTGNTGELFF
- 15 TRBJ2-5 TRBV7-3 TRBD1 TGTGCCAGCAGCTTACAGGGGGCAGAACAAGAGACCCAGTACTTC CASSLQGAEQETQYF
- 14 TRBJ2-1 TRBV15 TRBD2 TGTGCCACCAGCGGACTAGCGGGAGCAGGTGAGCAGTTCTTC CATSGLAGAGEQFF
- 14 TRBJ1-5 TRBV19 TRBD1 TGTGCCAGTAGACGGACAGGGAGCGATCAGCCCCAGCATTTT CASRRTGSDQPQHF
- 15 TRBJ2-6 TRBV5-1 - TGCGCCAGCCACTGGAAAGGGGATGGGGCCAACGTCCTGACTTTC CASHWKGDGANVLTF
- 16 TRBJ1-1 TRBV7-9 TRBD1 TGTGCCAGCAGCTCAATGACAGGGCTAATTAACACTGAAGCTTTCTTT CASSSMTGLINTEAFF
- 11 TRBJ2-1 TRBV19 - TGTGCCAGTAGGCACGGCAATGAGCAGTTCTTC CASRHGNEQFF
- 14 TRBJ2-1 TRBV19 TRBD2 TGTGCCAGTAGTATAGCGGGAGGGCAGAATGAGCAGTTCTTC CASSIAGGQNEQFF
- 13 TRBJ2-1 TRBV9 TRBD2 TGTGCCAGCAGCCTAAGCGGGGGGATTGAGCAGTTCTTC CASSLSGGIEQFF
- 15 TRBJ2-1 TRBV5-1 - TGCGCCAGCAGCTTAGTAGTCCTAGCATACAATGAGCAGTTCTTC CASSLVVLAYNEQFF
- 13 TRBJ1-1 TRBV9 - TGTGCCAGCAGCGCCCTAGGGAGTCCTGAAGCTTTCTTT CASSALGSPEAFF
- 16 TRBJ1-6 TRBV6-4 - TGTGCCAGCAGAGTAACTACAGGGTTCTATAATTCACCCCTCCACTTT CASRVTTGFYNSPLHF
- 14 TRBJ1-1 TRBV19 - TGTGCCAGTAGTATAAGCCTAACTGACACTGAAGCTTTCTTT CASSISLTDTEAFF
- 13 TRBJ1-2 TRBV5-4 - TGTGCCAGCAGCGGCGGGGAAGAGAGGGGCTACACCTTC CASSGGEERGYTF
- 18 TRBJ2-2 TRBV7-8 - TGTGCCAGCAGCTCAGTTCTGGGGCAGGGAGGGGGGACCGGGGAGCTGTTTTTT CASSSVLGQGGGTGELFF
once 15 TRBJ1-3 TRBV18 TRBD1 TGTGCCAGCTCACCTGGACAGGGCTCCTTTCCAACCATATATTTT CASSPGQGSFPTIYF
- 13 TRBJ1-2 TRBV7-9 - TGTGCCAGCAGCTTAGGGCAGATCTATGGCTACACCTTC CASSLGQIYGYTF